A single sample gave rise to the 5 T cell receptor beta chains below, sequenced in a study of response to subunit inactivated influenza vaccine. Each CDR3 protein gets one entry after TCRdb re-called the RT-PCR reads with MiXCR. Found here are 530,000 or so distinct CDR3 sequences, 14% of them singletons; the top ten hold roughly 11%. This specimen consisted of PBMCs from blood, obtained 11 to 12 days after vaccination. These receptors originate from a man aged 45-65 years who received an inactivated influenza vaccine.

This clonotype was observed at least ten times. For the CDR3, the DNA is TGCAGCGTCGCCGAGGGCTATAACTATGGCTACACCTTC. As protein: CSVAEGYNYGYTF. The chain carries TRBV29-1 and TRBJ1-2; D not resolved. The germline gives CDR1 SQVTM, CDR2 ANQGSEA. Deletions cut 6 bases from V and 1 base from J, with 12 bases between. The CDR3 has 13 residues.

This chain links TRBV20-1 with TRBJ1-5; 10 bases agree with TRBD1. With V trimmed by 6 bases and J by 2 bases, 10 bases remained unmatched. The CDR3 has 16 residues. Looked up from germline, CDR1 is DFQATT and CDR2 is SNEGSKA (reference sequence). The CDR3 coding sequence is TGCAGTGCCGCGCCGGGACAGGGGAGACGCAATCAGCCCCAGCATTTT. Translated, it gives CSAAPGQGRRNQPQHF.

CDR3: CSARPDREQPQHF. The CDR3 DNA follows: TGCAGTGCTAGACCCGACAGAGAACAGCCCCAGCATTTT. The rearrangement uses TRBV20-1 and TRBJ1-5, with D possibly TRBD1 on 5 matching bases. The CDR3 length is 13 residues. V lost 2 bases and J 7 bases, leaving 12 bases between the germline ends. Germline V gives CDR1 DFQATT, CDR2 SNEGSKA (reference sequence).

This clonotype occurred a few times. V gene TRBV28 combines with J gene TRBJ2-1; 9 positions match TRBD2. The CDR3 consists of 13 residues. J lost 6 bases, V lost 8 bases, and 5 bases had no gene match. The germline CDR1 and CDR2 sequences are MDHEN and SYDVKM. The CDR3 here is CASRQAGGNEQFF. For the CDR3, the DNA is TGTGCCAGCCGGCAAGCGGGGGGCAATGAGCAGTTCTTC.

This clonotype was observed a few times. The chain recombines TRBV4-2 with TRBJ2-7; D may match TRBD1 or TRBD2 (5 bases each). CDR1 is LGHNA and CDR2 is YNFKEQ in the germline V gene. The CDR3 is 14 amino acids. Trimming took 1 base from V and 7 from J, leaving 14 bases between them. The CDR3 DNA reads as TGTGCCAGCAGCCAAGTGGGGCTAGCCGAGGAGCAGTACTTC. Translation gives CASSQVGLAEEQYF.